A selection of T cell receptor beta chains follows, all from one sample in a study of identifying expanded T cells in peripheral blood. Sequencing was performed with immunoSEQ multiplex PCR; in TCRdb, only in-frame clones are kept and a portion is missing. The sample holds some 120,000 clones, approximately 88% seen once. The material sequenced was blood. The receptors here all came from a person between 18 and 75 years old in good health. Both conserved end residues are part of each CDR3. A D gene is named only where the DNA matches it firmly. Clone size is given for some rows only: seen once, a few or many times, or a class if the clone is expanded.

CDR3nt | CDR3aa | j_gene | d_gene | v_gene | abundance
TGTGCCAGCACAACAGGACAGCGGGGGAACTACGAGCAGTACTTC | CASTTGQRGNYEQYF | TRBJ2-7 | TRBD2 | TRBV27 | .
TGTGCCAGCAACCGTGGGCACACTGAAGCTTTCTTT | CASNRGHTEAFF | TRBJ1-1 | . | TRBV6-6 | .
TGTGCCTGGGATCCACAGGGGCAAGCTTTCTTT | CAWDPQGQAFF | TRBJ1-1 | TRBD1 | TRBV30 | .
TGCGCCAGCAGCCAAGTTGAGCGACAGGGGTGGGATGGCTACACCTTC | CASSQVERQGWDGYTF | TRBJ1-2 | TRBD1 | TRBV4-1 | .
TGTGCCAGCAGCCAAAATGGATACGAGCAGTACTTC | CASSQNGYEQYF | TRBJ2-7 | . | TRBV4-2 | .
TGTGCCAGCAGTTGGGGGGACAGCTACGAGCAGTACTTC | CASSWGDSYEQYF | TRBJ2-7 | . | TRBV27 | .
TGTGCCTGGAGCGGCGGGGCCCCGAATGGCTACACCTTC | CAWSGGAPNGYTF | TRBJ1-2 | . | TRBV30 | .
TGTGCCAGCAGCTCGCCCACACGGGGGCAGTATTTT | CASSSPTRGQYF | TRBJ2-3 | . | TRBV11-3 | .
TGTGCCAGCTCACAAAATACGAGGACAGGTGATAATTCACCCCTCCACTTT | CASSQNTRTGDNSPLHF | TRBJ1-6 | TRBD1 | TRBV18 | .
TGCGCCAGCAGCTCTGGCGGGAGCTCCTACAATGAGCAGTTCTTC | CASSSGGSSYNEQFF | TRBJ2-1 | TRBD2 | TRBV5-1 | .
TGTGCCTGGAACGGGGTAGGTCAGCCCCAGCATTTT | CAWNGVGQPQHF | TRBJ1-5 | . | TRBV30 | .
TGTGCCAGCAGGGGAGCCGGGACAGTAAACACTGAAGCTTTCTTT | CASRGAGTVNTEAFF | TRBJ1-1 | TRBD1 | TRBV6-1 | .
TGTGCCAGCAGGCTACCCGGGACAGGAAGCGGCTACACCTTC | CASRLPGTGSGYTF | TRBJ1-2 | TRBD1 | TRBV6-5 | .
TGTGCCAGCAGTTTCACCGGGAGGGGTTTCGGCGATGAGCAGTTCTTC | CASSFTGRGFGDEQFF | TRBJ2-1 | TRBD2 | TRBV6-6 | .
TGTGCCTGGAGTGAGATGGGGATAACGGACAGGAACACTGAAGCTTTCTTT | CAWSEMGITDRNTEAFF | TRBJ1-1 | . | TRBV30 | .
TGTGCCAGCAGTTTTTCGGTCATAGGCGGGACAGCTAGATACAATGAGCAGTTCTTC | CASSFSVIGGTARYNEQFF | TRBJ2-1 | . | TRBV27 | .
TGTGCCAGCAGCCGAGGGGTCTTCTCTGGGGCCAACGTCCTGACTTTC | CASSRGVFSGANVLTF | TRBJ2-6 | . | TRBV11-3 | .
TGTGCCTGGAGTGGGGACACCTCCTACGAGCAGTACTTC | CAWSGDTSYEQYF | TRBJ2-7 | . | TRBV30 | many
TGTGCCAGCAGCCCCGGGTCTGGCTACACCTTC | CASSPGSGYTF | TRBJ1-2 | . | TRBV9 | .
TGTGCCATCACCGGGCAGAGCGGCTATGGCTACACCTTC | CAITGQSGYGYTF | TRBJ1-2 | . | TRBV10-3 | .
TGTGCCTGGAGTGGGAGTGGCGTTCAGTACTTC | CAWSGSGVQYF | TRBJ2-4 | . | TRBV30 | .
TGTGCCTGGGCCCCACAGGTCAATCAGCCCCAGCATTTT | CAWAPQVNQPQHF | TRBJ1-5 | . | TRBV30 | .
TGCGCCAGCCAACGGGACAGGGGCTACGAGCAGTACTTC | CASQRDRGYEQYF | TRBJ2-7 | TRBD1 | TRBV5-1 | .
TGTGCCAGCAGTGAAGCGTCGTCACAGGGAGATGAGCAGTTCTTC | CASSEASSQGDEQFF | TRBJ2-1 | . | TRBV6-1 | .
TGTGCCAGCAGCTTAGATCTCGCTCGGACCTACGAGCAGTACTTC | CASSLDLARTYEQYF | TRBJ2-7 | . | TRBV7-2 | .
TGTGCCACCAGCAGAGATACCGCCAGGGGGCACAGGGGCTACACCTTC | CATSRDTARGHRGYTF | TRBJ1-2 | TRBD1 | TRBV15 | .